Sequencing of this T cell receptor beta chain was carried out in a study of cytomegalovirus exposure and HLA in healthy donors. Germline assignment: CDR1 MNHEY and CDR2 SVGAGI. This CDR3 is built from 14 residues. V shed 5 bases, J shed 4 bases, and the junction held 5 bases outside the gene matches. Vbeta (60) and Jbeta (13) primers were used in the PCR. Profiled with immunoSEQ multiplex PCR; TCRdb holds only in-frame clones, not every one. The sample includes about 210,000 clones, 82% seen only once; the top ten take about 6%. The genes are TRBV6-5 and TRBJ1-2, with 9 bases lining up with TRBD1. Sequenced: PBMCs. The receptor was derived from a man between 40 and 49 years old in good health and CMV-seropositive. In nucleotides, the CDR3 is TGTGCCAGCAGTGCCCCGGACAGGGGCTATGGCTACACCTTC. It encodes CASSAPDRGYGYTF.